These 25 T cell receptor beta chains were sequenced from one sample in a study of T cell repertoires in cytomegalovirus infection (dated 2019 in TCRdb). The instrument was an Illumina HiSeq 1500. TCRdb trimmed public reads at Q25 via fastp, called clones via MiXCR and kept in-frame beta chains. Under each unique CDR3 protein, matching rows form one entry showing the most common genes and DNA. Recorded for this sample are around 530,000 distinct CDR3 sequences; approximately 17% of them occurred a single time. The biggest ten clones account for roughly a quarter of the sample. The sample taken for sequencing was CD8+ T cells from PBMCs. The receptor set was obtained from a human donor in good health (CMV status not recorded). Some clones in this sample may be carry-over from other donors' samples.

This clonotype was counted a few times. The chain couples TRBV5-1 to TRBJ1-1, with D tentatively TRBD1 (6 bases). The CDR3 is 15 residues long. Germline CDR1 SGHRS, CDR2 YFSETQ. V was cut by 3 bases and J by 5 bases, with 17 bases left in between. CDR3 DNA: TGCGCCAGCAGCTGGACGGGGGGGCAGGAGACTGAAGCTTTCTTT. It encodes CASSWTGGQETEAFF.

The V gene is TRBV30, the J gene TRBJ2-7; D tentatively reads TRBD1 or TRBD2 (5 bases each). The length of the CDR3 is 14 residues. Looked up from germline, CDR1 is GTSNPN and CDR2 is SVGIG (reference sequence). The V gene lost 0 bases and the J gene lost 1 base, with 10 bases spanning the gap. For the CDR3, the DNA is TGTGCCTGGAGTGTACTAGGGGCTTCCTACGAGCAGTACTTC. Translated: CAWSVLGASYEQYF.

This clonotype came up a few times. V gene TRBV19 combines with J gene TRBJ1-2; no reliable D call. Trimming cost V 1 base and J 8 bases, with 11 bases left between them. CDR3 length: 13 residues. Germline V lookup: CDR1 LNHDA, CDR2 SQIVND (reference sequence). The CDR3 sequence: CASSIGGRMGYTF. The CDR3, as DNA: TGTGCCAGTAGTATAGGTGGCAGGATGGGCTACACCTTC.

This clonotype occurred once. CDR3 loop: CASSLALVGNSPLHF. For the CDR3, the DNA is TGCGCCAGCAGCTTGGCCTTGGTGGGGAATTCACCCCTCCACTTT. This rearrangement joins TRBV5-1 to TRBJ1-6; D remains unclear. With 0 bases removed from V and 7 bases from J, the gap between germline ends came to 11 bases. The CDR3 has 15 residues. In germline, CDR1 is SGHRS, CDR2 YFSETQ.

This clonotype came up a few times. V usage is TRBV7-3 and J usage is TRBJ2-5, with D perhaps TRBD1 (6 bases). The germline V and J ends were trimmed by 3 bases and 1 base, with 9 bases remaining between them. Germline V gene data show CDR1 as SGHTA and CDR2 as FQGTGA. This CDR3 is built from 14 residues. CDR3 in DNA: TGTGCCAGCAGCTTGGACAGTTTCCAAGAGACCCAGTACTTC. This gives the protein CASSLDSFQETQYF.

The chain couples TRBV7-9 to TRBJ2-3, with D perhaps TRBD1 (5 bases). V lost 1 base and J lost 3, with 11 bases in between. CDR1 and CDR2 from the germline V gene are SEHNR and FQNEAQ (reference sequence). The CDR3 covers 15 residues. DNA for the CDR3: TGTGCCAGCAGCTTAGTTGGACAAAGGACAGATACGCAGTATTTT. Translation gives CASSLVGQRTDTQYF.

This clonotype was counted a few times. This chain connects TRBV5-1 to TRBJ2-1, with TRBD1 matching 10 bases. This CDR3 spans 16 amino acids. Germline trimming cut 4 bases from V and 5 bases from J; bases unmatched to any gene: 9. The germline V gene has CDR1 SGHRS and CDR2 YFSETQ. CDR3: CASSDLGQGYDNEQFF. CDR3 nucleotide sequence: TGCGCCAGCAGCGATCTGGGACAGGGGTATGACAATGAGCAGTTCTTC.

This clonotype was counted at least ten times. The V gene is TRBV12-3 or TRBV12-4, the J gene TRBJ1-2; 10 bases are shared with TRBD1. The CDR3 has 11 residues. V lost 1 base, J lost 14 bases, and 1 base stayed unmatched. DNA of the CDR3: TGTGCCAGCAGTTTAGGGGACAGGGGAACCTTC. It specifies CASSLGDRGTF.

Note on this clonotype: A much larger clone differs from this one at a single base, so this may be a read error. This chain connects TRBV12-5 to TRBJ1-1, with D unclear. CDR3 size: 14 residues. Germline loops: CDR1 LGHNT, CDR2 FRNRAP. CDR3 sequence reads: CSSDANAASTEAFF. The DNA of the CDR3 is TGTTCTAGTGACGCTAATGCTGCGAGCACTGAAGCTTTCTTT.

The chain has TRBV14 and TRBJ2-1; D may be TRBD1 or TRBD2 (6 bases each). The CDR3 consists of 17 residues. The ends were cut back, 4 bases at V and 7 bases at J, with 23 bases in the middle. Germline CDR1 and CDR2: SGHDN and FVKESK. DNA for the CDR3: TGTGCCAGCAGCCTCTTTGCTCGAGGGGGGCAGTTGAATGAGCAGTTCTTC. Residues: CASSLFARGGQLNEQFF.

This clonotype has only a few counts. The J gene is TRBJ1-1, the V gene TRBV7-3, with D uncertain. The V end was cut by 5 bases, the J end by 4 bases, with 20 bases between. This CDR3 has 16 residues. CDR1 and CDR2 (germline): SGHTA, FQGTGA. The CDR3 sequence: CASSASGEGISTEAFF. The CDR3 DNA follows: TGTGCCAGCAGCGCCTCCGGAGAGGGAATTTCCACTGAAGCTTTCTTT. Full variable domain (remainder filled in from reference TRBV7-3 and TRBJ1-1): GAGVSQTPSNKVTEKGKYVELRCDPISGHTALYWYRQSLGQGPEFLIYFQGTGAADDSGLPNDRFFAVRPEGSVSTLKIQRTERGDSAVYLCASSASGEGISTEAFFGQGTRLTVV.

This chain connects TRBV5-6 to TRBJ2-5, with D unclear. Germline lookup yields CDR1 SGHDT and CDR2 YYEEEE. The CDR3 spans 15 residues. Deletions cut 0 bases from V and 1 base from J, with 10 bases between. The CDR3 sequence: CASSLAVTPQETQYF. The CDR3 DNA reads TGTGCCAGCAGCTTGGCCGTAACCCCCCAAGAGACCCAGTACTTC.

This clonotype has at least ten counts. The CDR3 protein is CASSQDTGERGYTF. The DNA of the CDR3 is TGTGCCAGCAGCCAAGACACAGGGGAAAGGGGCTACACCTTC. The V gene is TRBV14, the J gene TRBJ1-2; TRBD1 matches at 7 bases. Germline CDR1 and CDR2: SGHDN and FVKESK. The CDR3 has 14 residues. Germline trimming cut 0 bases from V and 8 bases from J; bases unmatched to any gene: 6.

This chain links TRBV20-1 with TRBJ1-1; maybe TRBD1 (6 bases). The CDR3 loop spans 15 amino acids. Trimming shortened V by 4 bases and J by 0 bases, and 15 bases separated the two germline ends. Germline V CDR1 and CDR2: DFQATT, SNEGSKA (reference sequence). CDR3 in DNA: TGCAGTGCTACCCTGTTGGACAGCTTGAACACTGAAGCTTTCTTT. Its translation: CSATLLDSLNTEAFF.

The CDR3 protein is CASIGQGIKEQYF. CDR3 coding DNA: TGTGCCAGCATCGGGCAGGGGATTAAGGAGCAGTACTTC. The chain has TRBV25-1 and TRBJ2-7; TRBD1 is a possible D gene (6 bases). CDR1 MGHDK and CDR2 SYGVNS come from the germline V gene. V was cut by 7 bases and J by 7 bases, with 17 bases left in between. The length of the CDR3 is 13 residues.

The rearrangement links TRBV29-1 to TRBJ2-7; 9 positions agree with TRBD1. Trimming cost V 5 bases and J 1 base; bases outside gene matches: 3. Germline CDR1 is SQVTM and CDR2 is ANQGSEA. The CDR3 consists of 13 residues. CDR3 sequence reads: CSVRDRESYEQYF. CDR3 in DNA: TGCAGCGTTCGGGACAGGGAGTCCTACGAGCAGTACTTC.

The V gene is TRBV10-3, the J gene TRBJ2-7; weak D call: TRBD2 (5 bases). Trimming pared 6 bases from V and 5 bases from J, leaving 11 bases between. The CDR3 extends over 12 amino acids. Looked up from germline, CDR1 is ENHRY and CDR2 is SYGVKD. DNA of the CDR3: TGTGCCATCAGGGTAGGGAGAGACGAGCAGTACTTC. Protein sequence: CAIRVGRDEQYF.

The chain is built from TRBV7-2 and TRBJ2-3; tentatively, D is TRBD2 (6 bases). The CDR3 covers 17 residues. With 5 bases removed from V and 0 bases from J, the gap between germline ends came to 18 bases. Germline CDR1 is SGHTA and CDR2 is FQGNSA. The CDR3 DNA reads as TGTGCCAGCAGCCATCTCCGGCCAGCGGGTAGCACAGATACGCAGTATTTT. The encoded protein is CASSHLRPAGSTDTQYF.

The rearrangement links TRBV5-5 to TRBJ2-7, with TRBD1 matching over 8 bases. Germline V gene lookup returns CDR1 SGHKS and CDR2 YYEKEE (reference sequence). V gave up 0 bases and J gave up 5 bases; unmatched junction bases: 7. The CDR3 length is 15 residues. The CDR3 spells CASSLGGDRGNEQYF. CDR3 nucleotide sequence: TGTGCCAGCAGCTTGGGGGGTGACAGGGGAAACGAGCAGTACTTC.

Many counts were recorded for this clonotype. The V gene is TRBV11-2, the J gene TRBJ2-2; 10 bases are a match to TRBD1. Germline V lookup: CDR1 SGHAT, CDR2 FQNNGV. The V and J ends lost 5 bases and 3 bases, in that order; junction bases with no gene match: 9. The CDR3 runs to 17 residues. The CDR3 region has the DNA TGTGCCAGCAGCATACCGGGACAGGGGAAGGACACCGGGGAGCTGTTTTTT. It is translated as CASSIPGQGKDTGELFF.

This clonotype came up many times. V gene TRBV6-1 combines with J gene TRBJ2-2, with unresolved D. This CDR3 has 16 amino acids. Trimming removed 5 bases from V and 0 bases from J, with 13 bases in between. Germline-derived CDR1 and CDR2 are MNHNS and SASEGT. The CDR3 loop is CASSLRLVSNTGELFF. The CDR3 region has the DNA TGTGCCAGCAGTCTCCGGCTAGTTTCGAACACCGGGGAGCTGTTTTTT.

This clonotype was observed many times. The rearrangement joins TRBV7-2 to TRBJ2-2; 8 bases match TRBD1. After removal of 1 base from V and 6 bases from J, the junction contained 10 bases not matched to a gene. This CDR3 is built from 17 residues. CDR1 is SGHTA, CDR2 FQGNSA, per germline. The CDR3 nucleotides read TGTGCCAGCAGCTTAGGGGTTCGGGACAGGAGGGCCGGGGAGCTGTTTTTT. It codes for CASSLGVRDRRAGELFF.

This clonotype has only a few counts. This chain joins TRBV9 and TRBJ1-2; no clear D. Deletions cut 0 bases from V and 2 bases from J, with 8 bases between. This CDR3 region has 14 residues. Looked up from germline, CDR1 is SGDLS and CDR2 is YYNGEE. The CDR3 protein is CASSVAAENYGYTF. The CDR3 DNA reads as TGTGCCAGCAGCGTAGCAGCGGAGAACTATGGCTACACCTTC. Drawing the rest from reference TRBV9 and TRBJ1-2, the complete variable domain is DSGVTQTPKHLITATGQRVTLRCSPRSGDLSVYWYQQSLDQGLQFLIQYYNGEERAKGNILERFSAQQFPDLHSELNLSSLELGDSALYFCASSVAAENYGYTFGSGTRLTVV.

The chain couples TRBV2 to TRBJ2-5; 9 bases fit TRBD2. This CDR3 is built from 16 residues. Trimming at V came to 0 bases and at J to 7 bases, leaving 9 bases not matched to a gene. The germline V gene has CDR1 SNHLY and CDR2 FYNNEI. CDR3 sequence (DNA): TGTGCCAGCAGTGAAGCGGATAGCGGGGGCTGGGGGACCCAGTACTTC. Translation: CASSEADSGGWGTQYF.

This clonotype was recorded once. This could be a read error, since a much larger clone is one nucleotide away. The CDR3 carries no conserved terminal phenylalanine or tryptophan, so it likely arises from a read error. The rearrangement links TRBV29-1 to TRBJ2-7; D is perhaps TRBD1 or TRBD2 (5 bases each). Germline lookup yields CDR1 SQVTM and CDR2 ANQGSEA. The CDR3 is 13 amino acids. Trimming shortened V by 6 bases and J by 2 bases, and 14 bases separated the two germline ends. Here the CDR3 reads CSVVRDGAYEQYL. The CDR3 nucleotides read TGCAGCGTGGTCCGGGACGGAGCCTACGAGCAGTACTTA.